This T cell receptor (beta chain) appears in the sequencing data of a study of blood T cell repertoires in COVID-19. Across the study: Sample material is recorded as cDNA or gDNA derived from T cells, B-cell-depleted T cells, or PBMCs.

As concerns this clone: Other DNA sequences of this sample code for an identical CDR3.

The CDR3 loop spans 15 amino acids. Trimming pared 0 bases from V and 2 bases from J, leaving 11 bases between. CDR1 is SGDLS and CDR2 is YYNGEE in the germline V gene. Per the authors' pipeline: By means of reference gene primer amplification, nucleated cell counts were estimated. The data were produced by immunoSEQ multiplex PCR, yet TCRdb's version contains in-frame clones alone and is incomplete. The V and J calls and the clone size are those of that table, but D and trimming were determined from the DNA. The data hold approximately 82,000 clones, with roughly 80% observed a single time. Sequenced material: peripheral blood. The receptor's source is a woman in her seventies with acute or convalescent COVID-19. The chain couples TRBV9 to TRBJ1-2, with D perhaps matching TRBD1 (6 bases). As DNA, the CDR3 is TGTGCCAGCAGCGTAGCCCCAGGGGTAAACTATGGCTACACCTTC. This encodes CASSVAPGVNYGYTF. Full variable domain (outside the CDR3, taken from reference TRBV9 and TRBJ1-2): DSGVTQTPKHLITATGQRVTLRCSPRSGDLSVYWYQQSLDQGLQFLIQYYNGEERAKGNILERFSAQQFPDLHSELNLSSLELGDSALYFCASSVAPGVNYGYTFGSGTRLTVV.